These 8 T cell receptor beta chains share one sample of origin, sequenced in a study of blood T cell repertoires in COVID-19. The assay was immunoSEQ multiplex PCR, and TCRdb's table has in-frame clones only and misses some. The profile shows 200,000 to 250,000 clones, 70% to 90% of them singletons. Sequencing used peripheral blood. These receptors were taken from a woman younger than 30 who had recovered from COVID-19.

The chain employs TRBV29-1 and TRBJ1-2, with 7 bases identical to TRBD1. The length of the CDR3 is 12 residues. J was trimmed by 8 bases and V by 6 bases; bases with no gene match: 9. Germline lookup yields CDR1 SQVTM and CDR2 ANQGSEA. The CDR3 protein is CSVATGAGGYTF. In nucleotides, the CDR3 is TGCAGCGTGGCTACAGGGGCGGGAGGCTACACCTTC.

The chain links TRBV5-1 to TRBJ2-5, with no clear D. V lost 3 bases and J lost 0, with 9 bases in between. The germline V gene has CDR1 SGHRS and CDR2 YFSETQ. This CDR3 contains 14 residues. CDR3 DNA: TGCGCCAGCAGCTCCACTGCGTACCAAGAGACCCAGTACTTC. Protein product: CASSSTAYQETQYF.

The genes are TRBV18 and TRBJ1-5, with 8 bases aligning to TRBD1. Germline V gene sequence: CDR1 KGHSH, CDR2 LQKENI. The V segment lost 5 bases and the J segment 5 bases; nucleotides outside the gene matches: 8. This CDR3 has 15 residues. The CDR3 here is CASSARQGLDQPQHF. The CDR3 DNA is TGTGCCAGCTCAGCCAGACAGGGGCTCGATCAGCCCCAGCATTTT.

This clone was observed a single time. The rearrangement links TRBV6-5 to TRBJ2-7; 8 positions match TRBD2. The CDR3 covers 13 residues. Germline assignment: CDR1 MNHEY and CDR2 SVGAGI. Trimming cost V 5 bases and J 4 bases; bases outside gene matches: 4. Here the CDR3 DNA reads TGTGCCAGCAGTAGCGGGAGAAAATACGAGCAGTACTTC. Encoded protein: CASSSGRKYEQYF.

V gene TRBV7-9 combines with J gene TRBJ2-1; D not resolved. Between the trimmed V and J ends, which lost 5 bases and 5 bases, there was a span of 7 bases. CDR1 and CDR2 (germline): SEHNR, FQNEAQ (reference sequence). The length of the CDR3 is 12 residues. CDR3: CASSLQDNEQFF. As DNA, the CDR3 is TGTGCCAGCAGCCTCCAGGACAATGAGCAGTTCTTC.

The genes are TRBV5-4 and TRBJ2-1, with TRBD2 as a possible D gene (6 bases). V was clipped by 4 bases and J by 5 bases, with 25 bases between them. CDR1 and CDR2 (germline): SGHNT, YYREEE (reference sequence). This CDR3 region has 18 residues. The CDR3 loop reads CASSTRIGAPSEHNEQFF. The CDR3 DNA reads as TGTGCCAGCAGCACGCGCATCGGTGCGCCTAGCGAGCACAATGAGCAGTTCTTC.

The chain uses TRBV10-1 and TRBJ1-6; D is uncertain. From germline, CDR1 is WNHNN and CDR2 SYGVQD (reference sequence). Trimming cost V 6 bases and J 13 bases, with 16 bases left between them. The CDR3 covers 13 residues. Written as DNA, the CDR3 is TGCGCCAGCAGCGATAGTCCCGAGAGTCCCCTCCACTTT. Translating gives CASSDSPESPLHF.

This chain joins TRBV30 and TRBJ2-7; TRBD2 matches at 7 bases. The CDR3 consists of 15 residues. Germline V gene data show CDR1 as GTSNPN and CDR2 as SVGIG (reference sequence). J gave up 6 bases and V 1 base, and 12 bases lay outside the gene matches. CDR3 amino acids: CAWSDPPAGAPEQYF. CDR3 in DNA: TGTGCCTGGAGTGACCCCCCTGCGGGAGCACCCGAGCAGTACTTC.